Listed below are T cell receptor beta chains from one sample, sequenced in a study of T cells in Graves' hyperthyroidism and ophthalmopathy. TCRdb re-derived calls from the multiplex PCR reads in MiXCR, one entry per CDR3 protein. This sample has around 300,000 distinct CDR3 sequences, with approximately 19% found just once. The sample consisted of blood. These receptors originate from a man aged 50-59 years with Graves' ophthalmopathy. The CDR3 runs from the conserved cysteine through the conserved F or W. Each record gives: V gene, clone size, J gene, D gene, CDR3 protein, CDR3 DNA. D genes are given only for firm matches. The size of a clone is reported for some rows only, either as once, few or many, or as a class for expanded clones.

TRBV12-3/TRBV12-4,NA,TRBJ1-2,NA,CASSFARANYGYTF,TGTGCCAGCAGTTTTGCCAGGGCTAACTATGGCTACACCTTC
TRBV30,many,TRBJ1-1,NA,CAWRAGNTEAFF,TGTGCCTGGAGGGCAGGGAACACTGAAGCTTTCTTT
TRBV5-6,few,TRBJ2-5,TRBD1,CASSFRTGSETQYF,TGTGCCAGCAGCTTCCGGACAGGGTCGGAGACCCAGTACTTC
TRBV7-3,NA,TRBJ2-1,NA,CASSPSVGYNEQFF,TGTGCCAGCAGCCCAAGCGTAGGTTACAATGAGCAGTTCTTC
TRBV30,NA,TRBJ2-7,TRBD2,CAWSVGGTSYEQHF,TGTGCCTGGAGTGTGGGGGGGACCTCCTACGAGCAGCACTTC
TRBV6-1,many,TRBJ2-5,NA,CASSQFVEERETQYF,TGTGCCAGCAGTCAATTCGTGGAGGAGCGCGAGACCCAGTACTTC
TRBV29-1,NA,TRBJ2-2,NA,CSAMGRAEEYTGELFF,TGCAGCGCCATGGGCAGGGCGGAGGAGTACACCGGGGAGCTGTTTTTT
TRBV20-1,NA,TRBJ2-2,TRBD1,CSASRGQGSGELFF,TGCAGTGCTAGTAGGGGACAGGGATCCGGGGAGCTGTTTTTT
TRBV6-5,few,TRBJ2-5,NA,CASSYSRVETQYF,TGTGCCAGCAGTTACTCGAGGGTTGAGACCCAGTACTTC
TRBV7-9,many,TRBJ2-3,NA,CASSSAGGTRTDTQYF,TGTGCCAGCAGCTCAGCAGGCGGGACTCGCACAGATACGCAGTATTTT
TRBV6-2/TRBV6-3,NA,TRBJ1-3,NA,CASSRGGVTGNTIYF,TGCGCCAGCAGTCGTGGGGGAGTCACTGGAAACACCATATATTTT